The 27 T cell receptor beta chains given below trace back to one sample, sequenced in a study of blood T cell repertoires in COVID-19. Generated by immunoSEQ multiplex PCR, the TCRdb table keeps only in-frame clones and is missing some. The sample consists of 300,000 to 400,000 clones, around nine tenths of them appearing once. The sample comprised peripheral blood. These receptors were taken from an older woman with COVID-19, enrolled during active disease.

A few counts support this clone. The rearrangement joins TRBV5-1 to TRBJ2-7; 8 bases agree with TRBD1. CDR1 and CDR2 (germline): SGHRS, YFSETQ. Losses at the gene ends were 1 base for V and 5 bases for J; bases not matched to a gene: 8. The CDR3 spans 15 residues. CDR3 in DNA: TGCGCCAGCAGCTTGTTCGGGACAGGAGAGGACGAGCAGTACTTC. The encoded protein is CASSLFGTGEDEQYF.

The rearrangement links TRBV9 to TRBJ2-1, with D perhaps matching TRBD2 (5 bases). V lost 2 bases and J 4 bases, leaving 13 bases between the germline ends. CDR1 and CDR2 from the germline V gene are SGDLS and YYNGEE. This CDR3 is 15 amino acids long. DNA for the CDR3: TGTGCCAGCAGCGTCTCGACGGGAACTTACAATGAGCAGTTCTTC. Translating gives CASSVSTGTYNEQFF.

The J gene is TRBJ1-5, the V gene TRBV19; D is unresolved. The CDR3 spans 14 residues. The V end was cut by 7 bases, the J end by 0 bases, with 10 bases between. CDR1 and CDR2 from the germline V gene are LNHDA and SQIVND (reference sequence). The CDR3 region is CASTPLDSNQPQHF. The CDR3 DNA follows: TGTGCCAGTACCCCTTTAGATAGCAATCAGCCCCAGCATTTT.

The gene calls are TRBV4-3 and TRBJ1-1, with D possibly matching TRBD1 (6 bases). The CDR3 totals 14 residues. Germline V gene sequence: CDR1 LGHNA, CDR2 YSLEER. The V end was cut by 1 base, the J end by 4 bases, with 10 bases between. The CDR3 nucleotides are TGCGCCAGCAGCCAAGTAGGCAGGGGCACTGAAGCTTTCTTT. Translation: CASSQVGRGTEAFF.

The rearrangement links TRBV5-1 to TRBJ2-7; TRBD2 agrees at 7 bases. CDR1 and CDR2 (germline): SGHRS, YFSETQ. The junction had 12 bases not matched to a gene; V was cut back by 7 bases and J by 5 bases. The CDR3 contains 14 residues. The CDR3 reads CASGEGPGGHEQYF. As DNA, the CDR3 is TGCGCCAGCGGGGAGGGACCGGGAGGCCACGAGCAGTACTTC.

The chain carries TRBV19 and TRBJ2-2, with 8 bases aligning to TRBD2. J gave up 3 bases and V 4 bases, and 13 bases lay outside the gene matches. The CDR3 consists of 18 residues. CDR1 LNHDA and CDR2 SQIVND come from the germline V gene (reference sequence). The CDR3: CASSTYGGVPSDTGELFF. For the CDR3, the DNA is TGTGCCAGTAGTACCTACGGGGGGGTTCCGTCGGACACCGGGGAGCTGTTTTTT.

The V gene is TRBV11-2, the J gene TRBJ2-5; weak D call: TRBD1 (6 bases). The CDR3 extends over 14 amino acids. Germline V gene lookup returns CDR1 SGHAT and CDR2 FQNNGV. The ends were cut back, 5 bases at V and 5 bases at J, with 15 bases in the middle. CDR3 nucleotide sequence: TGTGCCAGCAGCGCCGACAGGCGGAGGGAGACCCAGTACTTC. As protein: CASSADRRRETQYF.

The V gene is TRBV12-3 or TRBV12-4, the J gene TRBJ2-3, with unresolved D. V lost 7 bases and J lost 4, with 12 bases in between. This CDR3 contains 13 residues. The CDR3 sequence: CASTLLGADTQYF. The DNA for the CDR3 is TGTGCCAGCACTCTCTTGGGCGCAGATACGCAGTATTTT.

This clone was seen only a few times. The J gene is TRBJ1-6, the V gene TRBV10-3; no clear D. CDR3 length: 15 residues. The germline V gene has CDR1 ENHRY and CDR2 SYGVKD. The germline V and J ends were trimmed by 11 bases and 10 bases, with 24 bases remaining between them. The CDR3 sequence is CAATREGSAGSPLHF. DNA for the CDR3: TGTGCCGCCACAAGGGAAGGGAGCGCAGGCTCACCCCTCCACTTT.

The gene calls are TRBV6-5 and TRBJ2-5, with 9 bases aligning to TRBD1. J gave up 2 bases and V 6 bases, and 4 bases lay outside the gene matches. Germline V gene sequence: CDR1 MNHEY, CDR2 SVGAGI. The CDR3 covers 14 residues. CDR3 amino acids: CASRRDRAQETQYF. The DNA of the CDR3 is TGTGCCAGCAGGAGGGACAGGGCACAAGAGACCCAGTACTTC.

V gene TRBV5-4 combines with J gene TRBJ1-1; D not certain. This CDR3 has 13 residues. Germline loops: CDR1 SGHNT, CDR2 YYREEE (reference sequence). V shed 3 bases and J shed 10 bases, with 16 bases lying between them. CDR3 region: CASSSGITQAAFF. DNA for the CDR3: TGTGCCAGCAGCTCTGGTATCACCCAGGCAGCTTTCTTT.

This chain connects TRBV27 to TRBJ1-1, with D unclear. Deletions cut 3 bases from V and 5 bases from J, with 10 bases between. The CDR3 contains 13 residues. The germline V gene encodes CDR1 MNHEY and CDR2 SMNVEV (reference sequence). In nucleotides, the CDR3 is TGTGCCAGCAGTTTCAGTCTCGGGACTGAAGCTTTCTTT. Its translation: CASSFSLGTEAFF.

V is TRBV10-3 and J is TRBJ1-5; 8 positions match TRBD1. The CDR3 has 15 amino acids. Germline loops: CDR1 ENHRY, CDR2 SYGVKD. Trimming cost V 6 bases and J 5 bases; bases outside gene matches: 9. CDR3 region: CAISPTGDGHQPQHF. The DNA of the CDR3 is TGTGCCATCAGCCCGACAGGGGATGGTCATCAGCCCCAGCATTTT.

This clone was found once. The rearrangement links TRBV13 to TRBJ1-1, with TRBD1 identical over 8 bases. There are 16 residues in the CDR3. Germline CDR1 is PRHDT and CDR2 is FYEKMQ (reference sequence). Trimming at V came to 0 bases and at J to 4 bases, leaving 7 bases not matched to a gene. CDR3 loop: CASSLGGWQGATEAFF. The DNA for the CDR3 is TGTGCCAGCAGCTTAGGGGGGTGGCAGGGGGCCACTGAAGCTTTCTTT.

The chain's CDR3 is CASSSGTSGDSDTQYF. DNA for the CDR3: TGTGCCAGCAGCTCAGGGACTAGCGGGGACTCAGATACGCAGTATTTT. The chain links TRBV5-8 to TRBJ2-3; 13 bases line up with TRBD2. The germline V gene encodes CDR1 SGHTS and CDR2 YDEGEE. The CDR3 is made up of 16 amino acids. V dropped 3 bases and J dropped 4; count of bases not matched to a gene: 5.

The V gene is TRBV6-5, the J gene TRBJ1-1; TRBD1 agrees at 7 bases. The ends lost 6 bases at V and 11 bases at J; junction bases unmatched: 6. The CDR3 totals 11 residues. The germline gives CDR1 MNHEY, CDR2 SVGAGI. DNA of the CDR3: TGTGCCAGCAGGGAGGGGGCGAGGGCTTTCTTT. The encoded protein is CASREGARAFF.

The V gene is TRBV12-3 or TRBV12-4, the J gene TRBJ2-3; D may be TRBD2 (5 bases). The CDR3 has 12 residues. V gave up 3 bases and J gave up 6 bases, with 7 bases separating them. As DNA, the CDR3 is TGTGCCAGCAGTTTCCAGCGGGATACGCAGTATTTT. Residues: CASSFQRDTQYF.

The CDR3 DNA sequence: TGTGCCAGCAGCTCCCAGGGGGATTCACCCCTCCACTTT. Its protein product is CASSSQGDSPLHF. V gene TRBV7-3 combines with J gene TRBJ1-6; 7 bases align to TRBD1. Germline V lookup: CDR1 SGHTA, CDR2 FQGTGA. Unmatched junction bases numbered 2, after V lost 4 bases and J lost 8 bases. The CDR3 loop spans 13 amino acids.

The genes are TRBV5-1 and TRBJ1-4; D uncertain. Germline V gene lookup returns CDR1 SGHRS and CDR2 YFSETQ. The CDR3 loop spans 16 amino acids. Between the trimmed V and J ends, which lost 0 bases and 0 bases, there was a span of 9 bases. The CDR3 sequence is CASSLAHSSTNEKLFF. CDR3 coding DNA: TGCGCCAGCAGCTTGGCCCACAGTTCAACTAATGAAAAACTGTTTTTT. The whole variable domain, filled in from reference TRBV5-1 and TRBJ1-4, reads KAGVTQTPRYLIKTRGQQVTLSCSPISGHRSVSWYQQTPGQGLQFLFEYFSETQRNKGNFPGRFSGRQFSNSRSEMNVSTLELGDSALYLCASSLAHSSTNEKLFFGSGTQLSVL.

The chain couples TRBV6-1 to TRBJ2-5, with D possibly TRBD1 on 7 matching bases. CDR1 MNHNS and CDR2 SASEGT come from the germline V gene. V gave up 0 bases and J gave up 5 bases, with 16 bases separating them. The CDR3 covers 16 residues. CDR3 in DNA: TGTGCCAGCAGTGAAGCGTACGGAGGGGGCTCGGAGACCCAGTACTTC. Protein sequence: CASSEAYGGGSETQYF.

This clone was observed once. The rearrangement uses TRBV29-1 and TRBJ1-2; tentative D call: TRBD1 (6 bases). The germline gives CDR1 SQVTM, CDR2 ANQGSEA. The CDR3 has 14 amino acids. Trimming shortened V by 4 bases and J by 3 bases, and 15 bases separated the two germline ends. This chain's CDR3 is CSVGIIQGDYGYTF. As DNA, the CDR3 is TGCAGCGTTGGGATAATACAGGGAGACTATGGCTACACCTTC.

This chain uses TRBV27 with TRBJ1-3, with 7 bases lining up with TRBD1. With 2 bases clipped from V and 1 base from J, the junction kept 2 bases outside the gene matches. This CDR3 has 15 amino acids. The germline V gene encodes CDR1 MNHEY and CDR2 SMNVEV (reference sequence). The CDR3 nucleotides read TGTGCCAGCAGTTTAGAGGGGGCGTCTGGAAACACCATATATTTT. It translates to CASSLEGASGNTIYF.

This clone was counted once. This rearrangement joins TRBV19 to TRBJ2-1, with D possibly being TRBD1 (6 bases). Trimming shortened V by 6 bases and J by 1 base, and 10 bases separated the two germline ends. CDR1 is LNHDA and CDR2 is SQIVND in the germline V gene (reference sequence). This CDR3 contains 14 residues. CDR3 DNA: TGTGCCAGTAGACAGGGTATTTCCTACAATGAGCAGTTCTTC. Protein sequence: CASRQGISYNEQFF. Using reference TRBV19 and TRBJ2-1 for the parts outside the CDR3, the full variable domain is DGGITQSPKYLFRKEGQNVTLSCEQNLNHDAMYWYRQDPGQGLRLIYYSQIVNDFQKGDIAEGYSVSREKKESFPLTVTSAQKNPTAFYLCASRQGISYNEQFFGPGTRLTVL.

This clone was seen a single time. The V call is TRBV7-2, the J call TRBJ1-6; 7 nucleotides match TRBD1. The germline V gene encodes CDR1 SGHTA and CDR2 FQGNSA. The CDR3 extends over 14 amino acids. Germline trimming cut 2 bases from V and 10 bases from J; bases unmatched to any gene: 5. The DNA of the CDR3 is TGTGCCAGCAGCTTACAGGGGGTGGGCTCACCCCTCCACTTT. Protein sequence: CASSLQGVGSPLHF. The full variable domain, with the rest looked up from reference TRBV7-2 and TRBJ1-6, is GAGVSQSPSNKVTEKGKDVELRCDPISGHTALYWYRQSLGQGLEFLIYFQGNSAPDKSGLPSDRFSAERTGGSVSTLTIQRTQQEDSAVYLCASSLQGVGSPLHFGNGTRLTVT.

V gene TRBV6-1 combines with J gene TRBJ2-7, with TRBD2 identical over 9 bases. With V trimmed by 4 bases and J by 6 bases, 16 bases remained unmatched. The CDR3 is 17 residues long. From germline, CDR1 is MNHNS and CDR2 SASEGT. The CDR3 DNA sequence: TGTGCCAGCAGTGCCCCACTAGCGGGCCAACTCTTAGGCGAGCAGTACTTC. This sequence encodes CASSAPLAGQLLGEQYF.

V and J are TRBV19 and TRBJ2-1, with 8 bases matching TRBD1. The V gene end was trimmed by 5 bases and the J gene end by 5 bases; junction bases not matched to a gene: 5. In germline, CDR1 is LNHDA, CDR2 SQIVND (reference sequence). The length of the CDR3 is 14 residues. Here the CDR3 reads CASSVHRGDNEQFF. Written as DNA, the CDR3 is TGTGCCAGTAGTGTCCACAGGGGGGACAATGAGCAGTTCTTC.

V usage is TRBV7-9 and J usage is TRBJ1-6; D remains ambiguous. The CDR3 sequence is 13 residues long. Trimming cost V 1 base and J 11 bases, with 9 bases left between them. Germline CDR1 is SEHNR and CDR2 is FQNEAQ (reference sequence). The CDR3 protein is CASSLDGTTPLHF. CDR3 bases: TGTGCCAGCAGCTTAGACGGAACTACACCCCTCCACTTT.